Described below is a single T cell receptor (beta chain) sequence and its context. The specificity of this receptor is unknown. A commercial ELISA kit detecting HCMV-specific IgG in serum was used to determine HCMV serostatus. Peripheral blood mononuclear cells were isolated from blood by Ficoll density gradient centrifugation. The data stem from a study of T cells expressing NK-cell markers (dated by TCRdb to about 2020). Regarding the complete study: Fewer than ten donors provided sorted CD3+CD56+NKG2C+, CD3+CD56+NKG2C- and CD3+CD56-NKG2C+ T-cell subsets, whose TCR beta-chain repertoires were profiled. Among the eight sequenced donors, seven were HCMV-seropositive and one was HCMV-seronegative. All eight donors whose samples were sequenced were randomly selected healthy volunteers, three of them men and five women. Sequencing of the libraries produced 2 x 150 bp reads on Illumina HiSeq 2000/2500, MiSeq or NextSeq. Points the paper makes about the study in general: Those dominant clonotypes were again the most abundant among CD3+CD56-NKG2C+ cells in a handful of donors, at about 25-60.1%. For roughly six donors, the dominant CD3+CD56+NKG2C+ clonotypes were among the top 10 CD8+ clonotypes and accounted for roughly 1.0-7.5% of CD8+ T cells. Whether the expanded NKG2C-expressing T cell clones were specific for HCMV antigens was left unclear.

For sequencing, an Illumina HiSeq 2000 was employed. The TCR beta cDNA libraries were made using 5'RACE template switching, a step that added both a universal primer site and unique molecular identifiers. cDNA synthesis was primed from the TCR beta constant segment, followed by two successive PCR amplification steps. The paper's data handling went like this. MIGEC was used to demultiplex reads and group reads by UMI, and MiTCR was used to assemble and quantify clonotypes. To remove erroneous sequences, TCR cDNA sequences were retained only when supported by two or more reads. The tcR package was used for downstream repertoire analysis, with clonotypes matched between fractions based on CDR3 nucleotide sequence plus V segment. VDJmatch was used to annotate antigen specificity against VDJdb, with one amino acid substitution allowed in CDR3. Through TCRdb reprocessing, the reads give one entry per CDR3 protein sequence; DNA is omitted. The authors' filters were not applied to this entry. The table for this sample shows about 460,000 distinct CDR3 sequences. The biggest ten clones account for almost 1.5% of the sample.

Sequenced: blood T cells: a sorted CD56 or NKG2C T cell subset, CD4+ or CD8+ T cells, or bulk PBMC T cells (not recorded which). This receptor was obtained from a woman aged 45 to 65 in good health. Donor details come from another sample of the same person, matched by shared clones.

CDR3 reads: CASSQRGGENIQYF. The V and J genes are TRBV3-1 and TRBJ2-4; absent DNA, TCRdb's TRBD2 call cannot be checked. The CDR3 goes from the cysteine to the phenylalanine over 14 residues. The DNA sequence is not available. From the germline V gene (reference sequence), CDR1 is LGHDT and CDR2 is YNNKEL.